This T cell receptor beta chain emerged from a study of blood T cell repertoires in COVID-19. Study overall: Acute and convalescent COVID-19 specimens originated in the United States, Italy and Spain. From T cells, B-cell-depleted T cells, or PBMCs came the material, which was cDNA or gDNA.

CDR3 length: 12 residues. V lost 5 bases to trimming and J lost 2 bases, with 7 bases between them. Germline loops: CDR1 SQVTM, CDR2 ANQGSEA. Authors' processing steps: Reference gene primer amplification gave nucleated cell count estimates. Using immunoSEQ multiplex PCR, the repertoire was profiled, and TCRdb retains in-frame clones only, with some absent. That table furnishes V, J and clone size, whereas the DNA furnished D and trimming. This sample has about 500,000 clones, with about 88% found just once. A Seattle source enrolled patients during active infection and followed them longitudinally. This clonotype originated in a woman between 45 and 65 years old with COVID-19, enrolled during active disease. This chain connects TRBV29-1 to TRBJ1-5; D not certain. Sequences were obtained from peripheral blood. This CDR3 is CSVKVGNQPQHF. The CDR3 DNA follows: TGCAGCGTTAAAGTAGGCAATCAGCCCCAGCATTTT.